What follows is one TCR beta chain and its context. No antigen is known for it. CDR1 and CDR2 (germline): MGHRA, YSYEKL. The V end lost 1 base, the J end lost 2 bases, and 18 bases lay between the germline ends. The CDR3 loop spans 18 amino acids. This record belongs to a study of T cell responses to AZD1222 COVID-19 vaccine. Study-wide context: Second-dose intervals near 4 or 12 weeks were combined.

Clones were sequenced by immunoSEQ multiplex PCR, and TCRdb holds only the in-frame ones, with some missing. In the table there are 150,000 to 170,000 clones, about nine tenths of which are singletons. The study, taken as a whole, reports: Sampling captured repertoires only after the peak T cell response.

The chain has TRBV4-1 and TRBJ2-1; D is uncertain. This TCR was sampled from an adult in good health. The sample was peripheral blood, taken on day 0 of AZD1222 vaccination. In DNA, the CDR3 is TGCGCCAGCAGCCAAGCAAGGAACTCGGTTGGGACCTACAATGAGCAGTTCTTC. Encoded protein: CASSQARNSVGTYNEQFF.